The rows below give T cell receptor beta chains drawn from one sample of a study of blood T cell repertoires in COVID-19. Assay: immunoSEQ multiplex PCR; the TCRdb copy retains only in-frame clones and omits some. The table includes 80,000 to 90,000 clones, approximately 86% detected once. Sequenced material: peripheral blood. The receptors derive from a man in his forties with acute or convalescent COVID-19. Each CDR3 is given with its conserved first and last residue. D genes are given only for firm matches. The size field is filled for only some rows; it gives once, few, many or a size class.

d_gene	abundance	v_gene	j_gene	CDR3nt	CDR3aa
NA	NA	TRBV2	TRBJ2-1	TGTGCCAGCAATCCCTCCGGGACACGGGAGCAGTTCTTC	CASNPSGTREQFF
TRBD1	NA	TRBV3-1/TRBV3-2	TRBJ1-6	TGTGCCAGCAGCCTGGGACAGGGACATTCACCCCTCCACTTT	CASSLGQGHSPLHF
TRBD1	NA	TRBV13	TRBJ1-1	TGTGCCAGCAGACACATCTCGACAGGGTTGGGCACTGAAGCTTTCTTT	CASRHISTGLGTEAFF
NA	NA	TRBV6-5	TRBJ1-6	TGTGCCAGCAGACTAGACAGGAGTTTTAATTCACCCCTCCACTTT	CASRLDRSFNSPLHF
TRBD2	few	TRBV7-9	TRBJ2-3	TGTGCCAGCAGCTTGGTTAGCGGGAGCGGGACAGATACGCAGTATTTT	CASSLVSGSGTDTQYF
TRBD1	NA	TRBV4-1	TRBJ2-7	TGCGCCAGCAGCACCCGGGACAGGGGTGGAGGCGAGCAGTACTTC	CASSTRDRGGGEQYF
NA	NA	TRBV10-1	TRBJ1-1	TGCGCCAGCAGTGAGTCTTCCCCCGGTCCAGGGCTAGTGAACACTGAAGCTTTCTTT	CASSESSPGPGLVNTEAFF
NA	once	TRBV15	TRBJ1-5	TGTGCCACCAGCAGTGACCGGTCCGGGATCGGGGATCAGCCCCAGCATTTT	CATSSDRSGIGDQPQHF
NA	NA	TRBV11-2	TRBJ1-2	TGTGCCAGCAGCGCGGACAGCAACACCTTGTTAGATGGCTACACCTTC	CASSADSNTLLDGYTF
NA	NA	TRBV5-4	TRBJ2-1	TGTGCCAGCAGCTCTTCAGGGAATCCGTCCTACAATGAGCAGTTCTTC	CASSSSGNPSYNEQFF
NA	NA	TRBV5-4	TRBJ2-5	TGTGCCAGCAGCTCTCCCAACTTGGGGCAGGGTCAAGAGACCCAGTACTTC	CASSSPNLGQGQETQYF
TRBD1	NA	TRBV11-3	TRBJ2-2	TGTGCCAGCAGCTCCACAGGGGGCAACGGGGAGCTGTTTTTT	CASSSTGGNGELFF
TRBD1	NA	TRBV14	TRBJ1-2	TGTGCCAGCTTTGGACAGGGAACTTATGGCTACACCTTC	CASFGQGTYGYTF
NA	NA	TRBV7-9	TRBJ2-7	TGTGCCAGCAGCTTAGTAGGAGGGAACGAGCAGTACTTC	CASSLVGGNEQYF
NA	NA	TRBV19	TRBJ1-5	TGTGCCAGTAAGACCGGGACAACGAGCAATCAGCCCCAGCATTTT	CASKTGTTSNQPQHF
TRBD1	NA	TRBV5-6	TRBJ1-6	TGTGCCAGCAGCTTTTCAGGGGGCTATAATTCACCCCTCCACTTT	CASSFSGGYNSPLHF
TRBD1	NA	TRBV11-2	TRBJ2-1	TGTGCCAGCAGCTTAGCCAATGACAGGGGGCAGTTCTTC	CASSLANDRGQFF
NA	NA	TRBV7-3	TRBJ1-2	TGTGCCAGCAGCTCAGAGGGAAACTATGGCTACACCTTC	CASSSEGNYGYTF
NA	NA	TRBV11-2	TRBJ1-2	TGTGCCAGCAGCTATCCTGGGACACTAGAATTAACAGGCTACACCTTC	CASSYPGTLELTGYTF
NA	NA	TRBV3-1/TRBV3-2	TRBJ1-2	TGTGCCAGCAGCCAAGAAGGGGTCTATGGCTACACCTTC	CASSQEGVYGYTF
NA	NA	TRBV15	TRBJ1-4	TGTGCCACCAGCAGAGATCTTCGTGAAAAACTGTTTTTT	CATSRDLREKLFF
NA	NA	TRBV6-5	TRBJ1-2	TGTGCCACCTATGAGTCCTATGGCTACACCTTC	CATYESYGYTF
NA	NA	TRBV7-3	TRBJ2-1	TGTGCCAGCAGCTTAAGCCAGGGCGGAGATGAGCAGTTCTTC	CASSLSQGGDEQFF
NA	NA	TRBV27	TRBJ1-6	TGTGCCAGCAGTCCAAGGGGCTCCTATAATTCACCCCTCCACTTT	CASSPRGSYNSPLHF
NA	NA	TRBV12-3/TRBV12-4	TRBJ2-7	TGTGCCAGCAGTTGGGGCAGCTCTTACGAGCAGTACTTC	CASSWGSSYEQYF
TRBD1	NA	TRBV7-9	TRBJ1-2	TGTGCCAGCAGCCTCGGACAGGGAGCTCACTATGGCTACACCTTC	CASSLGQGAHYGYTF
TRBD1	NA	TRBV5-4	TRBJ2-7	TGTGCCAGCAGCTTAACAGGGGGCGCGAAATCCTACGAGCAGTACTTC	CASSLTGGAKSYEQYF
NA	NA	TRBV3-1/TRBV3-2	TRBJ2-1	TGTGCCAGCAGCCGATGGAGGGTTAACTACAATGAGCAGTTCTTC	CASSRWRVNYNEQFF
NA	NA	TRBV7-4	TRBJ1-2	TGTGCCAGCACCCAGGGCAGGTATGGCTACACCTTC	CASTQGRYGYTF
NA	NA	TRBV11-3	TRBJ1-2	TGTGCCAGCAGCTTTTCAAAGGGGGTCTATGGCTACACCTTC	CASSFSKGVYGYTF
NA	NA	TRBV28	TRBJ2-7	TGTGCCAGCAGTTCCCATTTCTCGAGGGCGGGCTCCTACGAGCAGTACTTC	CASSSHFSRAGSYEQYF
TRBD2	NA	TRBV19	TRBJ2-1	TGTGCCAGTACCATGACGGCGGGAGATGAGCAGTTCTTC	CASTMTAGDEQFF
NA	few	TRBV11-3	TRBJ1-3	TGTGCCAGCAGCTACCGCGCTCGACAGTTCTTCTCAGACACCATATATTTT	CASSYRARQFFSDTIYF
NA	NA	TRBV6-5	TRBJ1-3	TGTGCCAGCACCACGAGTCTCTCTGGAAACACCATATATTTT	CASTTSLSGNTIYF
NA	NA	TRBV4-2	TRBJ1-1	TGTGCCAGCAGCCAAGATCCGGGGGAGGACACTGAAGCTTTCTTT	CASSQDPGEDTEAFF
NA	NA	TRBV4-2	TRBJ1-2	TGTGCCAGCAGCCCTCAAAAAGGGGCGTCCCGAGGCTACACCTTC	CASSPQKGASRGYTF
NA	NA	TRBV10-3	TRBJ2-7	TGTGCCATCAGTGCCGCAGGGGTTCAGTCCGAGCAGTACTTC	CAISAAGVQSEQYF
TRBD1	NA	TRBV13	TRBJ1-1	TGTGCCAGCAGTCGAGGGGGCGAGGACACTGAAGCTTTCTTT	CASSRGGEDTEAFF
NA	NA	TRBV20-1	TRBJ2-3	TGCAGTGCTAGTAGAGCGGGCCTAGCTTCCACAGATACGCAGTATTTT	CSASRAGLASTDTQYF
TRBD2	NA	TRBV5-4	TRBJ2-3	TGTGCCAGCAGCAAAGGACTAGCGGGCCGAGATACGCAGTATTTT	CASSKGLAGRDTQYF